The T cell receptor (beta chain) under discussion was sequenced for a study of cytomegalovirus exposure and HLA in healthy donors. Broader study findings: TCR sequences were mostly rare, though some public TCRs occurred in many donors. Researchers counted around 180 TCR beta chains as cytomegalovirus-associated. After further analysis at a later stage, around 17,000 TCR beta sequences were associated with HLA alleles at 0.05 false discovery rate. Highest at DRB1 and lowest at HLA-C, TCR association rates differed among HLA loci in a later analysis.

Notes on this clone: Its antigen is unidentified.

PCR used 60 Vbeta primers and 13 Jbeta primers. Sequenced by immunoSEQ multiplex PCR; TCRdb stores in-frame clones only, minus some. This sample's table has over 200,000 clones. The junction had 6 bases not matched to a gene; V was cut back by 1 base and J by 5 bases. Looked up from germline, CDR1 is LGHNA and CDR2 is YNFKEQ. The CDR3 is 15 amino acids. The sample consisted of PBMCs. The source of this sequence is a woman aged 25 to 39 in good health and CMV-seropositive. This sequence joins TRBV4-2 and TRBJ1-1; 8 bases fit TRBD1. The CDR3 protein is CASSQANRGGTEAFF. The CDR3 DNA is TGTGCCAGCAGCCAAGCAAACAGGGGGGGAACTGAAGCTTTCTTT.